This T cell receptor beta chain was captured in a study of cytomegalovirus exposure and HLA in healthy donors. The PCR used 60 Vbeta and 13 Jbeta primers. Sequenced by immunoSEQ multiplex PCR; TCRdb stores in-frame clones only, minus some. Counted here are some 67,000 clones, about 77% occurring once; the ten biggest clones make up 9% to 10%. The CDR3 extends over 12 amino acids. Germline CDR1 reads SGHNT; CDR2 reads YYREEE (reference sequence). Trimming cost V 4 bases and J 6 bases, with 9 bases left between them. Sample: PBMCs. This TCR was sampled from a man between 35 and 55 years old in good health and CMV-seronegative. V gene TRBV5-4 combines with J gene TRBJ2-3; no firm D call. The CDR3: CASSHLADTQYF. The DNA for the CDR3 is TGTGCCAGCAGCCACCTGGCCGATACGCAGTATTTT. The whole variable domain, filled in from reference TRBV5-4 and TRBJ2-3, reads ETGVTQSPTHLIKTRGQQVTLRCSSQSGHNTVSWYQQALGQGPQFIFQYYREEENGRGNFPPRFSGLQFPNYSSELNVNALELDDSALYLCASSHLADTQYFGPGTRLTVL.